The clone carrying this TCR beta chain has only a few counts. With 10 bases clipped from V and 3 bases from J, the junction kept 10 bases outside the gene matches. Germline CDR1 is SGHVS and CDR2 is FNYEAQ. The CDR3 runs 14 residues. Both 60 Vbeta primers and 13 Jbeta primers went into the PCR. Data came from immunoSEQ multiplex PCR; TCRdb stores just in-frame clones and leaves some out. The sample includes about 60,000 clones, about four fifths seen only once; the top ten take approximately 4.3%. This specimen comes from a study of cytomegalovirus exposure and HLA in healthy donors. The sample consisted of PBMCs. The chain recombines TRBV7-6 with TRBJ1-1; 8 bases fit TRBD1. This sequence was found in a woman younger than 45 in good health and CMV-seronegative. CDR3 nucleotides: TGTGCCAACCCAACAGGGGGACAGGACACTGAAGCTTTCTTT. Amino acids: CANPTGGQDTEAFF. Based on the CDR3 plus reference TRBV7-6 and TRBJ1-1, the full variable domain is GAGVSQSPRYKVTKRGQDVALRCDPISGHVSLYWYRQALGQGPEFLTYFNYEAQQDKSGLPNDRFSAERPEGSISTLTIQRTEQRDSAMYRCANPTGGQDTEAFFGQGTRLTVV.